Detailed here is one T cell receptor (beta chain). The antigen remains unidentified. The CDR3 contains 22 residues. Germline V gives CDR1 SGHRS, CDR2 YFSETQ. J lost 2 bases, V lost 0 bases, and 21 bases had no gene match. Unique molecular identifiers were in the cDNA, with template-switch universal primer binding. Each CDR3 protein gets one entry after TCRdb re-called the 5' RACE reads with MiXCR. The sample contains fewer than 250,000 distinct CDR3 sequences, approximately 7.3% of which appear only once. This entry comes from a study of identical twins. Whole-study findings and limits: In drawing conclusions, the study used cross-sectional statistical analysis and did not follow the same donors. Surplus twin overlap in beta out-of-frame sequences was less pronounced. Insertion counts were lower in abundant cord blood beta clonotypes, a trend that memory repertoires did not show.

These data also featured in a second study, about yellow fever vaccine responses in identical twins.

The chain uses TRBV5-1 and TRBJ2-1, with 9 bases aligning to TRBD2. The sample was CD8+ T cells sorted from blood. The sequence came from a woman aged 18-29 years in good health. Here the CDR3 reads CASSLGRGGASEYTPTYNEQFF. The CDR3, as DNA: TGCGCCAGCAGCTTGGGTCGCGGGGGGGCCTCGGAATATACCCCTACCTACAATGAGCAGTTCTTC.